This T cell receptor beta chain derives from a study of blood T cell repertoires in COVID-19 (dated by TCRdb to about 2020). With respect to the entire study: Samples covering the acute and convalescent phases of COVID-19 were provided by collaborators in the United States, Italy and Spain. The material from the prospective study consisted of cDNA or gDNA derived from T cells, B-cell-depleted T cells, or PBMCs. Subjects who had been exposed to COVID-19, were actively infected with it, or had recovered from it provided the deeply sampled blood TCRbeta repertoires that made up the dataset. A freely available public database, intended as a resource for researchers studying the immune response to SARS-CoV-2, is where the repertoires were released. The samples were drawn from two sources: the first 160 participants of the ongoing ImmuneRACE study, and over 1,000 subjects contributed by 6 global collaborators. The sample metadata nearly always contained a de-identified subject ID, COVID-19 status, age in years and sex. Where available, HLA class I and class II types were obtained from metadata supplied by the sample provider rather than from assay-based typing.

Each collaborating institution followed its own protocols to collect whole blood in K2EDTA tubes. For TCRbeta analysis, collaborator samples were shipped as frozen whole blood, as isolated PBMCs, or as DNA extracted from either sample type. TCRbeta CDR3 regions were amplified from genomic DNA by means of the immunoSEQ Assay, a bias-controlled multiplex PCR. The original pipeline was this. Within the assay, amplification of reference gene primers was used to estimate how many nucleated cells each sample contained. To quantify the absolute abundance of each unique TCRbeta CDR3 rearrangement, sequence reads were collapsed and filtered. For each sample, productive Simpson clonality was calculated as the square root of Simpson's diversity index over productive rearrangements. This is the immuneACCESS table as TCRdb keeps it, with only in-frame sequences that have V and J called. A part of the clones is gone; compared with another copy, unresolved V genes explain less than half, and the rest is unexplained. The V and J calls and the clone size are those of that table, but D and trimming were determined from the DNA. The table for this sample lists over 350,000 clones; 86% of them were counted only once. The ten largest clones represent roughly 1.4% of the sample.

On this clone itself: There is no known antigen for this receptor. The sample holds no much larger clone one base away, and base qualities are not on file. At the DNA level, this CDR3 is encoded by other sequences in the same sample as well.

Points the paper makes about the study in general: Clinical and demographic metadata were provided uncurated, with the amount varying by source and participant.

In the germline V gene, CDR1 corresponds to KGHSH and CDR2 to LQKENI. V and J are trimmed by 3 bases and 6 bases, and the gene matches miss 3 bases of the junction. Reading from cysteine to phenylalanine, the CDR3 counts 13 amino acids. Just the 39-base CDR3 DNA is kept, in frame starting at base 1. Sequenced input: peripheral blood. The clonotype originates from a woman in her twenties or thirties with active or convalescent COVID-19. The sequence links TRBV18 to TRBJ1-1, with 8 bases matching TRBD1. The DNA reads as follows: TGTGCCAGCTCACCGACAGGGGAGGCTGAAGCTTTCTTT. Its translation is CASSPTGEAEAFF. The full variable domain, completed from the reference TRBV18 and TRBJ1-1 proteins outside the CDR3, reads NAGVMQNPRHLVRRRGQEARLRCSPMKGHSHVYWYRQLPEEGLKFMVYLQKENIIDESGMPKERFSAEFPKEGPSILRIQQVVRGDSAAYFCASSPTGEAEAFFGQGTRLTVV.